The T cell receptor (beta chain) described here comes from a study of a mutant IDH1 vaccine in newly diagnosed glioma. Study-wide context: Most had both radiotherapy and temozolomide beforehand; others had only one. Study observations and caveats: Changes to the top peripheral T cell clonotypes appeared unrelated to pseudoprogression. There were vaccine-induced immune responses in approximately 95% of the patients.

Comment on this clone: Its antigen remains unknown.

Produced via immunoSEQ multiplex PCR; TCRdb's table is partial and in-frame only. The data hold 98,000 or so clones, with about 90% observed a single time. Specified time point: baseline, week 1 (first vaccination visit). Treatment defined: pre-vaccination baseline after standard-of-care therapy. This sample comprised PBMCs, obtained from a glioma patient treated with radiotherapy, temozolomide or both. This receptor was obtained from a woman aged 45 to 65 with glioma.

The CDR3 sequence is CATETWTGDEQFF. CDR3 sequence (DNA): TGTGCCACCGAGACATGGACTGGCGATGAGCAGTTCTTC. V and J are TRBV10-3 and TRBJ2-1, with D maybe TRBD2 (5 bases). Germline V gene data show CDR1 as ENHRY and CDR2 as SYGVKD. Trimming left V 10 bases short and J 8 bases short, with 18 bases between. The CDR3 covers 13 residues.